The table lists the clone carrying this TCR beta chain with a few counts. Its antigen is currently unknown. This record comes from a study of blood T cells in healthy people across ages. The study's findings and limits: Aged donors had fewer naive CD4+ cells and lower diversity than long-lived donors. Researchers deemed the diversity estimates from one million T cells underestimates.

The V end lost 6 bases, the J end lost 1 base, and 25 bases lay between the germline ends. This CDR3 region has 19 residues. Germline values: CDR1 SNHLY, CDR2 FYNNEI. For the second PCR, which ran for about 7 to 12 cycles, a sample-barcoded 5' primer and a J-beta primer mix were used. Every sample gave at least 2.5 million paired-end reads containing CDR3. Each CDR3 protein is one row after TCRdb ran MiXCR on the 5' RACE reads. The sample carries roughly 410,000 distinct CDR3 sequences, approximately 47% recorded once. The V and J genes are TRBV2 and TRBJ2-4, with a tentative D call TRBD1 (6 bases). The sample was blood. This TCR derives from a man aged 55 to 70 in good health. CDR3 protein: CASRDGRTASPYAKNIQYF. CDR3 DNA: TGTGCCAGCAGGGACGGTCGGACAGCCTCCCCCTACGCCAAAAACATTCAGTACTTC.